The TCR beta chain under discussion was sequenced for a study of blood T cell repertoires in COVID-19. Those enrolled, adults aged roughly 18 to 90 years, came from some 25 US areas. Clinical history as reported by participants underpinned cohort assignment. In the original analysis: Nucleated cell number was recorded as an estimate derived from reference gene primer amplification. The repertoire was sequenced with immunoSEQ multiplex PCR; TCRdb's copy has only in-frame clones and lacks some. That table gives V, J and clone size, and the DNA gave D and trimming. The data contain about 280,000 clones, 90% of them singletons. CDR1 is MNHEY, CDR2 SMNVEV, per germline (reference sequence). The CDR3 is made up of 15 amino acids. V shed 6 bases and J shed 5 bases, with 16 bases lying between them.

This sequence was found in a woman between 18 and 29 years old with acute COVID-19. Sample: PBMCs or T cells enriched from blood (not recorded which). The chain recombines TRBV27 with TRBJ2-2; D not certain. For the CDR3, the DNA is TGTGCCAGCAGCCCCGATCCGGGTGGAACCGGGGAGCTGTTTTTT. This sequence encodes CASSPDPGGTGELFF.